Sequencing of this T cell receptor beta chain was carried out in a study of cytomegalovirus exposure and HLA in healthy donors. Study context: Prior work identified roughly 120 million unique TCR beta sequences in around 170 million T cells. Roughly 86 million unique TCRs from HLA-typed donors made up an early data release. Study-wide points: Later analysis found that TCR beta chains associated with HLA were more clonally expanded than other, equally common chains. The investigators catalogued 150 or so TCR beta chains as cytomegalovirus-associated.

This clone turned up a few times. What it binds is unknown. PCR involved 60 Vbeta and 13 Jbeta primers. Using immunoSEQ multiplex PCR, the repertoire was profiled, and TCRdb retains in-frame clones only, with some absent. Of 100,000 to 150,000 clones detected, 74% appear once; the ten largest clones hold nearly 6%. The CDR3 has 13 residues. Deletions cut 7 bases from V and 4 bases from J, with 13 bases between. Germline V CDR1 and CDR2: MNHNY, SVGAGI (reference sequence). The sequence was obtained from a woman aged 50 to 65 in good health and CMV-seropositive. J is TRBJ1-2 and V is TRBV6-6; D gene uncertain. The sequenced sample consisted of PBMCs. CDR3 coding DNA: TGTGCCAGCAAAATAAGCGAAGGCTATGGCTACACCTTC. It is translated as CASKISEGYGYTF.